This T cell receptor beta chain derives from a study of shared clonotypes between healthy human individuals (dated by TCRdb to the early 2020s). For the study in its entirety: A few men and two women, aged 18 to 49 years, made up the cohort. To estimate repertoire size and how much clonotype sharing occurs between individuals, the study deeply sequenced the blood TCR repertoires of five healthy adults. Per donor, leukapheresis produced somewhere between about 0.8 and 9.5 billion PBMCs. For each donor, three plates each were used for CD4 naive and CD4 memory, two plates were used for CD8 naive, and one plate was used for CD8 memory. To increase sequencing depth and limit assay-specific biases, different laboratories used diverse techniques to prepare libraries and sequence TCR repertoires. Overall study outcomes, separate from this receptor: Pairwise subsampling led to the expectation that sequencing depth would affect the degree of clonotype sharing among donors. Naive subsets generally had larger estimated clonotype richness than memory subsets. Sampling was restricted to blood, and TCR repertoires in tissue are likely to differ from TCR repertoires in blood. Even with the large sequencing depth, rarefaction of the sorted-subset datasets indicated that sequencing was incomplete. Compared with non-shared clonotypes, the clonotypes found in all four sorted-subset donors had higher generation probabilities. When four donors were compared, the shared fraction of clonotypes was 5% to 6.5% for naive CD4, 3.5% to 4% for naive CD8, more than 2% for memory CD4, and approximately 0.4% for memory CD8. The genetic and exposure-history diversity represented was limited by the small number of donors.

On this clone itself: This receptor's antigen is unknown. No per-base quality is available; no much larger clone lies one base away.

TCR CDR3 regions were amplified from genomic DNA by multiplex PCR using the deep immunoSEQ assay. Genomic DNA extracted from each cell subset was distributed evenly over all wells of several immunoSEQ 96-well plates, and each plate served as one replicate. Each replicate PCR for sorted subsets received 200 ng genomic DNA, equal to around 32,000 T cell genomes. Purified libraries were measured with a Qubit 3.0 fluorometer, size-checked on a Bioanalyzer 2100, and measured again with the KAPA Library Quantification kit. A separate single-read 150-cycle Illumina NextSeq 550 flow cell was used to sequence each immunoSEQ 96-well plate. In the authors' own workflow: Because the immunoSEQ output held only junctional sequences and lacked quality scores, the filtering could not match the filtering applied to full-length reads. Sequences were annotated with PyIR, a Python wrapper for IgBLAST v1.9, and V/J genes and CDR3 were assigned using IMGT germline references. Reads were removed for weak V/J assignments (E-value above 1e-6), missing CDR3, stop codons, out-of-frame junctions, or ambiguous translated residues. V3J clonotypes were defined as sequences sharing an identical inferred V gene, J gene, and CDR3 amino acid sequence. Percentage overlap between repertoires was computed as shared unique clonotypes divided by the size of the smaller repertoire. Three approaches were used to assess repertoire richness: RTK rarefaction, the Chao1 estimator, and Recon v2.1 estimates of unobserved clonotypes. Generation probabilities were computed with OLGA for all TCRbeta clonotypes obtained by the gDNA method from several donors. The source is immuneACCESS, and TCRdb retained only in-frame sequences with V and J called. Part of the clones is not carried over; for the studies checked, unresolved V genes explain less than half of this, and the remainder is unexplained. The V and J calls and clone size were taken over from that table, and D and trimming were inferred from the DNA. The sample table contains about 1.1 million clones; only one count was recorded for 75% to 80% of them. Together, the top ten hold more than 0.45% of the sample.

The donors were healthy, HIV-negative adults with no recently reported acute infections or vaccinations. Only Caucasian adults living in Nashville, Tennessee, USA were represented among the donors. Magnetic negative selection was used to enrich CD4+ T cells, after which naive cells were positively selected on CD45RA and the negative fraction became the memory subset. Blood was obtained by leukapheresis, after which PBMCs were separated by Ficoll-Histopaque density gradient centrifugation and cryopreserved in liquid nitrogen vapor phase. Analytical flow cytometry was used to check the purity and quantity of each magnetically sorted T cell population. From each sorted fraction, genomic DNA was isolated and quantified by UV absorbance on a Nanodrop 2000c. CDR1 and CDR2, per the germline V gene, are LGHNA and YNFKEQ. The CDR3 sequence holds 15 residues, the cysteine and phenylalanine included. Here the CDR3 DNA is all that survives: 45 bases in frame from base 1. Trimming accounts for 5 bases at V and 0 bases at J, while the number of junction bases matched to no gene is 2.

Recombination linked TRBV4-2 to TRBJ1-3, with TRBD1 identical over 9 junction bases. The receptor was isolated from a man between 18 and 29 years old in good health. Some clones in this sample may be carry-over from other donors' samples. The sequencing sample was made of memory CD4+ T cells from PBMCs. The sample's cell subset or site label, in plain terms: CD45RA-negative fraction. The CDR3 reads CASSRDRDSGNTIYF. Read as DNA, the sequence is TGTGCCAGCAGCAGGGACAGGGACTCTGGAAACACCATATATTTT.